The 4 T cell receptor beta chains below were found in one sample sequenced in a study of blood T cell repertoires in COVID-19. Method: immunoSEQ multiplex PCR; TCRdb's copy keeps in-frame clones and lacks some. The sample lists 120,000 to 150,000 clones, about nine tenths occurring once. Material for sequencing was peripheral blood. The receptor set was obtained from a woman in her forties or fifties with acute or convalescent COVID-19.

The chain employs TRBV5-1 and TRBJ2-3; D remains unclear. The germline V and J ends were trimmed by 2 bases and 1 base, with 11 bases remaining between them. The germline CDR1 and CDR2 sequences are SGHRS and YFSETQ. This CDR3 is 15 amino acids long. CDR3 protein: CASSFSAQGTDTQYF. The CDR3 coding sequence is TGCGCCAGCAGCTTTTCAGCCCAGGGCACAGATACGCAGTATTTT.

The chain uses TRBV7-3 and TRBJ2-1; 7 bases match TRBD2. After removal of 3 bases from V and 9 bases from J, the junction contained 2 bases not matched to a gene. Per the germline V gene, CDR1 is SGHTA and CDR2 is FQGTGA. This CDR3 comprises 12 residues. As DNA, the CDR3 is TGTGCCAGCAGCTTGACTAGCCGTGAGCAGTTCTTC. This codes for CASSLTSREQFF.

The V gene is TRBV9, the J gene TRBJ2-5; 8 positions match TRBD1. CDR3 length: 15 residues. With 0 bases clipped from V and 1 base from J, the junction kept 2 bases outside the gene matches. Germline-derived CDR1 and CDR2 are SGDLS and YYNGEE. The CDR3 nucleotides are TGTGCCAGCAGCGTAGCAGGGACAGGCCAAGAGACCCAGTACTTC. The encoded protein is CASSVAGTGQETQYF.

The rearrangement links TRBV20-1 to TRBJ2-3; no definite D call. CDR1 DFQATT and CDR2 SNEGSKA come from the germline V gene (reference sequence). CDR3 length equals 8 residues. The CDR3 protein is CREYTQYF. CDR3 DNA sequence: TGCAGGGAGTATACGCAGTATTTT.